The 12 T cell receptor beta chains below were found in one sample sequenced in a study of T-cell reconstitution after alpha-beta-depleted transplantation in children. Unique molecular identifiers were incorporated during preparation of the TCRbeta library. TCRdb re-derived calls from the PCR reads in MiXCR, one entry per CDR3 protein. The sample shows 800,000 to 1,000,000 distinct CDR3 sequences, about 31% of them seen only once. The source was PBMCs, mostly from graft donor cells, collected 360 days after TCRalphabeta/CD19-depleted stem cell transplant. Receptors were obtained from a boy under two years old who had a stem cell transplant for SCID, so the T cells may come from the graft donor.

The chain employs TRBV7-8 and TRBJ1-5, with D perhaps matching TRBD1 (5 bases). The V end lost 5 bases, the J end lost 0 bases, and 11 bases lay between the germline ends. The CDR3 is 15 amino acids. Germline V gene sequence: CDR1 SGHVS, CDR2 FQNEAQ. The CDR3 sequence: CASSRTSYSNQPQHF. The DNA of the CDR3 is TGTGCCAGCAGCAGGACAAGCTATAGCAATCAGCCCCAGCATTTT.

V usage is TRBV6-2 or TRBV6-3 and J usage is TRBJ2-5; D gene unclear. The CDR3 totals 15 residues. Trimming took off 7 bases at V and 1 base at J, with 16 bases between the two ends. Germline assignment: CDR1 MNHEY and CDR2 SVGEGT. CDR3 region: CASTRLGIAQETQYF. The CDR3 bases are TGTGCCAGCACACGGCTTGGAATAGCCCAAGAGACCCAGTACTTC.

The J gene is TRBJ2-7, the V gene TRBV4-2; D unclear. Germline lookup yields CDR1 LGHNA and CDR2 YNFKEQ. This CDR3 is 20 amino acids long. The ends were cut back, 0 bases at V and 4 bases at J, with 28 bases in the middle. The CDR3 bases are TGTGCCAGCAGCCAAGATCCCTACTACCCTCACTCTGTGAGCTCATACGAGCAGTACTTC. This codes for CASSQDPYYPHSVSSYEQYF.

This clonotype turned up a few times. The chain recombines TRBV12-3 or TRBV12-4 with TRBJ2-2, with 8 bases fitting TRBD1. V dropped 6 bases and J dropped 5; count of bases not matched to a gene: 5. The CDR3 totals 14 residues. The CDR3 DNA reads as TGTGCCAGCAGACCAGGGGGCGGGACCGGGGAGCTGTTTTTT. This sequence encodes CASRPGGGTGELFF.

There are a few counts of this clonotype. The gene calls are TRBV6-1 and TRBJ1-2; 7 bases fit TRBD1. The ends lost 8 bases at V and 3 bases at J; junction bases unmatched: 12. Germline loops: CDR1 MNHNS, CDR2 SASEGT. This CDR3 has 15 residues. CDR3 protein: CASLDGQAGDYGYTF. The DNA of the CDR3 is TGTGCCAGCTTAGACGGACAGGCCGGTGACTATGGCTACACCTTC.

This clonotype was found a few times. The V gene is TRBV11-2, the J gene TRBJ2-1, with 8 bases that match TRBD2. CDR1 SGHAT and CDR2 FQNNGV come from the germline V gene. Unmatched junction bases numbered 21, after V lost 7 bases and J lost 4 bases. The CDR3 length is 19 residues. Written as DNA, the CDR3 is TGTGCCAGCAAATGGCAGGCCTCCCTTGTAGCGGGGCTTTACAATGAGCAGTTCTTC. It specifies CASKWQASLVAGLYNEQFF.

The rearrangement joins TRBV14 to TRBJ1-2; D not resolved. This CDR3 spans 13 amino acids. V gave up 0 bases and J gave up 6 bases, with 8 bases separating them. Germline V lookup: CDR1 SGHDN, CDR2 FVKESK. The CDR3 nucleotides are TGTGCCAGCAGCCAAGATCGACGGAATGGCTACACCTTC. Residues: CASSQDRRNGYTF. The full variable domain, rest sourced from reference TRBV14 and TRBJ1-2, is EAGVTQFPSHSVIEKGQTVTLRCDPISGHDNLYWYRRVMGKEIKFLLHFVKESKQDESGMPNNRFLAERTGGTYSTLKVQPAELEDSGVYFCASSQDRRNGYTFGSGTRLTVV.

The sample holds many counts of this clonotype. The genes are TRBV20-1 and TRBJ2-7, with a weak D call TRBD2 (6 bases). The V end was cut by 3 bases, the J end by 2 bases, with 8 bases between. CDR3 length: 12 residues. CDR1 is DFQATT and CDR2 is SNEGSKA in the germline V gene (reference sequence). CDR3 loop: CSARGGAYEQYF. In DNA form, the CDR3 reads TGCAGTGCTAGGGGGGGAGCCTACGAGCAGTACTTC.

V usage is TRBV10-3 and J usage is TRBJ2-1, with TRBD2 identical over 10 bases. Germline V CDR1 and CDR2: ENHRY, SYGVKD. The CDR3 loop spans 14 amino acids. J lost 7 bases, V lost 8 bases, and 8 bases had no gene match. Here the CDR3 DNA reads TGTGCCATCGCGGAGCGGGGGGGAAATAATGAGCAGTTCTTC. This sequence encodes CAIAERGGNNEQFF.

CDR3 loop: CASSLGSASSGNTIYF. The CDR3 nucleotides read TGCGCCAGCAGCTTGGGTTCGGCGAGCTCTGGAAACACCATATATTTT. This rearrangement joins TRBV5-1 to TRBJ1-3; no clear D. V was cut by 0 bases and J by 0 bases, with 10 bases left in between. CDR3 size: 16 residues. The germline V gene has CDR1 SGHRS and CDR2 YFSETQ.

The genes are TRBV20-1 and TRBJ1-5; D remains unclear. The CDR3 has 16 residues. Trimming took 1 base from V and 2 from J, leaving 15 bases between them. Germline CDR1 is DFQATT and CDR2 is SNEGSKA (reference sequence). The CDR3 loop is CSARVGGTLGNQPQHF. CDR3 bases: TGCAGTGCTAGAGTCGGTGGAACGTTGGGCAATCAGCCCCAGCATTTT.

This clonotype was recorded only once. This chain uses TRBV4-1 with TRBJ2-7; D gene unclear. This CDR3 contains 13 residues. Germline V gene data show CDR1 as MGHRA and CDR2 as YSYEKL. Trimming removed 3 bases from V and 1 base from J, with 7 bases in between. The CDR3 spells CASSHLRSYEQYF. CDR3 in DNA: TGCGCCAGCAGCCACCTACGTTCCTACGAGCAGTACTTC.